This TCR beta chain was obtained from a study of shared clonotypes between healthy human individuals. Using immunoSEQ multiplex PCR, the repertoire was profiled, and TCRdb retains in-frame clones only, with some absent. In the table there are 2.3 million or so clones, just over 90% of which are singletons. The V and J ends lost 7 bases and 2 bases respectively, with 14 bases between them. Germline CDR1 and CDR2: LNHDA and SQIVND (reference sequence). The CDR3 covers 14 residues. The sequencing sample was made of naive CD4+ T cells from PBMCs. Subset in this sample: CD45RA+ positively selected. The J gene is TRBJ1-2, the V gene TRBV19; tentative D call: TRBD1 (6 bases). The origin of this receptor is a man in his late teens or twenties in good health. Some clones in this sample may be carry-over from other donors' samples. DNA for the CDR3: TGTGCCAGTACACTCCCACAGGGAAACTATGGCTACACCTTC. It yields the protein CASTLPQGNYGYTF.